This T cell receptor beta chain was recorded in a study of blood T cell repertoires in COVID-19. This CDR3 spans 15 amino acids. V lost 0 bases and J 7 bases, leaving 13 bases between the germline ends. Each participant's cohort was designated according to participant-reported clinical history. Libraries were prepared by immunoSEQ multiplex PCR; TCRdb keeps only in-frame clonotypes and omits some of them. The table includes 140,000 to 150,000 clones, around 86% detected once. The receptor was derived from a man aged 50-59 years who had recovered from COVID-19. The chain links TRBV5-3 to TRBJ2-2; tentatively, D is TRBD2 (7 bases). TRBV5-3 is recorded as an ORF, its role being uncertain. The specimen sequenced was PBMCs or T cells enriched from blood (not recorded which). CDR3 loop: CARSLAGGLGGELFF. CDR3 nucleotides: TGTGCCAGAAGCTTGGCCGGGGGGCTAGGCGGGGAGCTGTTTTTT.